This T cell receptor beta chain is drawn from a study of blood T cell repertoires in COVID-19. Background on the study: Researchers got acute and convalescent COVID-19 samples from the United States, Italy and Spain. PBMCs, B-cell-depleted T cells, or T cells were the source of the cDNA or gDNA that made up the material.

Original processing notes: Reference gene primer amplification yielded estimated nucleated cell counts. Only in-frame clones appear in the TCRdb table, and some are missing; sequencing was by immunoSEQ multiplex PCR. The DNA gave D and trimming, while V, J and clone size come from that table. Among a few hundred thousand clones listed, around 82% were seen once. This sequence was found in a woman aged 18-35 years with acute or convalescent COVID-19. Specimen: peripheral blood.

CDR3 region: CASSLVLRDTEAFF. CDR3 bases: TGTGCCAGCAGCTTGGTCCTGCGGGACACTGAAGCTTTCTTT. V and J are TRBV7-8 and TRBJ1-1; D is undetermined. Trimming took off 3 bases at V and 3 bases at J, with 11 bases between the two ends. The CDR3 runs to 14 residues. Germline V gene sequence: CDR1 SGHVS, CDR2 FQNEAQ. Combining the CDR3 with reference TRBV7-8 and TRBJ1-1 gives the whole variable domain GAGVSQSPRYKVAKRGQDVALRCDPISGHVSLFWYQQALGQGPEFLTYFQNEAQLDKSGLPSDRFFAERPEGSVSTLKIQRTQQEDSAVYLCASSLVLRDTEAFFGQGTRLTVV.